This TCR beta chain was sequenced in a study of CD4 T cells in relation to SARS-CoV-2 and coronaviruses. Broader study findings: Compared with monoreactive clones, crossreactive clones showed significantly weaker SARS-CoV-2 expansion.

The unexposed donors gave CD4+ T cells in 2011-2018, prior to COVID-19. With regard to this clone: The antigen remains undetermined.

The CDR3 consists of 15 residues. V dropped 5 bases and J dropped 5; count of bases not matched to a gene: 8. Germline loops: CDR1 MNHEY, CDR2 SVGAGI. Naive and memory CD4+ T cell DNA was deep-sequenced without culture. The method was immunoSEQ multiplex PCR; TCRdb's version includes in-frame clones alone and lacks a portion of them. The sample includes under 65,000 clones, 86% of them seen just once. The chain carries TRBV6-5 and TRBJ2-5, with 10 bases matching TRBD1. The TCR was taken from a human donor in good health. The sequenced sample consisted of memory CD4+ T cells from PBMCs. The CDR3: CASSKPTGGGETQYF. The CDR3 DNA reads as TGTGCCAGCAGTAAACCGACAGGGGGCGGCGAGACCCAGTACTTC.